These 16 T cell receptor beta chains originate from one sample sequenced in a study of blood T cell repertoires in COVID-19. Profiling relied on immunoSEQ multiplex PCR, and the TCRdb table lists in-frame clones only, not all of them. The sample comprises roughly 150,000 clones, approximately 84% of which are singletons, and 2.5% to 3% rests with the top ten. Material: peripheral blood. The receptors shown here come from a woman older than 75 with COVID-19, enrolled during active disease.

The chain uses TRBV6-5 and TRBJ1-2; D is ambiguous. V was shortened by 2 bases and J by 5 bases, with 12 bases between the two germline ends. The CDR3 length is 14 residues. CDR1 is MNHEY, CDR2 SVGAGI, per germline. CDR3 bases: TGTGCCAGCAGTTACCTTGTGGGCAGTTATGGCTACACCTTC. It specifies CASSYLVGSYGYTF.

The CDR3 nucleotides read TGTGCCAGCAGCGAGACGGGTAGCTATGGCTACACCTTC. Translating it yields CASSETGSYGYTF. The chain couples TRBV4-2 to TRBJ1-2; no definite D call. The CDR3 loop spans 13 amino acids. The germline V and J ends were trimmed by 5 bases and 4 bases, with 11 bases remaining between them. The V gene's germline CDR1 is LGHNA and CDR2 YNFKEQ.

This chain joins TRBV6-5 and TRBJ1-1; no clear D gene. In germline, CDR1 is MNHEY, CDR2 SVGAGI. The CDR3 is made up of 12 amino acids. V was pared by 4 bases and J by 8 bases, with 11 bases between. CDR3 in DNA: TGTGCCAGCAGTTCCCTCGACGGGGAAGCTTTCTTT. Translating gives CASSSLDGEAFF.

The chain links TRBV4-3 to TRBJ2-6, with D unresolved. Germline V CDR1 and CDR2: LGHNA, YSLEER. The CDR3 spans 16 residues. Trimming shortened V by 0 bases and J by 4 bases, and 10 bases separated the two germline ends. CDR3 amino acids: CASSQDWRIGANVLTF. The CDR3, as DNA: TGCGCCAGCAGCCAAGATTGGAGAATCGGGGCCAACGTCCTGACTTTC.

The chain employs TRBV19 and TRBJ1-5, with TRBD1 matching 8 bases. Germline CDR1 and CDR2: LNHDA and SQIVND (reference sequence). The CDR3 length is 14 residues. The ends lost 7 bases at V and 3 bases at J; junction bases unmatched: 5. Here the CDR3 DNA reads TGTGCCAGTACCCAGGACAGGGTCAATCAGCCCCAGCATTTT. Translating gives CASTQDRVNQPQHF. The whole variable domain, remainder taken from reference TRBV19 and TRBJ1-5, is DGGITQSPKYLFRKEGQNVTLSCEQNLNHDAMYWYRQDPGQGLRLIYYSQIVNDFQKGDIAEGYSVSREKKESFPLTVTSAQKNPTAFYLCASTQDRVNQPQHFGDGTRLSIL.

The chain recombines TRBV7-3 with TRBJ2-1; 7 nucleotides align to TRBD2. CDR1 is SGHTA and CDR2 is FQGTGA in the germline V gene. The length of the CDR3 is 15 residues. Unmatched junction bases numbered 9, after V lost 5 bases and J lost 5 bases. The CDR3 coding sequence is TGTGCCAGCAGCCCGCATGGGGGGGAAAACAATGAGCAGTTCTTC. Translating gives CASSPHGGENNEQFF.

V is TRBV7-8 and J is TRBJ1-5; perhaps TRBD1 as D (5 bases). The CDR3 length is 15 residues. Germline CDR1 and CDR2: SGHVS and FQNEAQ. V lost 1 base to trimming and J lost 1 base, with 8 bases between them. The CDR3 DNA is TGTGCCAGCAGCTTAGGGGGCCTAAGCAATCAGCCCCAGCATTTT. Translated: CASSLGGLSNQPQHF. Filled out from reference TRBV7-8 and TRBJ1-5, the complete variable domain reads GAGVSQSPRYKVAKRGQDVALRCDPISGHVSLFWYQQALGQGPEFLTYFQNEAQLDKSGLPSDRFFAERPEGSVSTLKIQRTQQEDSAVYLCASSLGGLSNQPQHFGDGTRLSIL.

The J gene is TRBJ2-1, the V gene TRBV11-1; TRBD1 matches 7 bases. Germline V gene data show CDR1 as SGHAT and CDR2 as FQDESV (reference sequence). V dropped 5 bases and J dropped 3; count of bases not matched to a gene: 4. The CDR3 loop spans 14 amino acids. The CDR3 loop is CASSRDSFYNEQFF. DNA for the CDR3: TGTGCCAGCAGCCGGGACAGCTTCTACAATGAGCAGTTCTTC.

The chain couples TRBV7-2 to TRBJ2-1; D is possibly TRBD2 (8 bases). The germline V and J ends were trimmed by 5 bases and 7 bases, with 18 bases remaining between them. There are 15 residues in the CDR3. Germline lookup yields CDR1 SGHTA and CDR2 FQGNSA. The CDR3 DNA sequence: TGTGCCAGCAGCCAGCGGGGGACAGCTGCAAATGAGCAGTTCTTC. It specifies CASSQRGTAANEQFF.

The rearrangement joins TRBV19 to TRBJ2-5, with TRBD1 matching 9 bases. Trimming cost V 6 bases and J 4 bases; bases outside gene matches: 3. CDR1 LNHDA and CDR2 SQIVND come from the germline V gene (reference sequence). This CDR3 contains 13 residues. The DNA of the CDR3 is TGTGCCAGTAGCCGACAGGGGGGAGAGACCCAGTACTTC. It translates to CASSRQGGETQYF.

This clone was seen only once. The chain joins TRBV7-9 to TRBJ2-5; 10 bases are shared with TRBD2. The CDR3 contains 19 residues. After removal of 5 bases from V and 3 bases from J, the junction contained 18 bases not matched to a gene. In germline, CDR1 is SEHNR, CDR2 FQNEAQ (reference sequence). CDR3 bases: TGTGCCAGCAGCATTGGGACTAGCGCATCCTGGGAGGGAGAAGAGACCCAGTACTTC. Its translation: CASSIGTSASWEGEETQYF. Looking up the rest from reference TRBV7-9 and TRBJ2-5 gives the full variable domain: DTGVSQNPRHKITKRGQNVTFRCDPISEHNRLYWYRQTLGQGPEFLTYFQNEAQLEKSRLLSDRFSAERPKGSFSTLEIQRTEQGDSAMYLCASSIGTSASWEGEETQYFGPGTRLLVL.

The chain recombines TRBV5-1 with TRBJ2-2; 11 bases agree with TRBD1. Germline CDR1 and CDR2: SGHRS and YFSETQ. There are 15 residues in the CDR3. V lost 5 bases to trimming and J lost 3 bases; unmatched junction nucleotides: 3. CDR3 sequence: CASRRDRGYTGELFF. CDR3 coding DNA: TGCGCCAGCAGAAGGGACAGGGGGTACACCGGGGAGCTGTTTTTT.

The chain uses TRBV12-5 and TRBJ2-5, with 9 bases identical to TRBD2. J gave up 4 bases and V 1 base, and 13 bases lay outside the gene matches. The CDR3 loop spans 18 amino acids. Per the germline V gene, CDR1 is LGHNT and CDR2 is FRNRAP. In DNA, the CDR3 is TGTGCTAGTGGTTTGGGACCACGCGGGACTAGCCTGATAGAGACCCAGTACTTC. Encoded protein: CASGLGPRGTSLIETQYF. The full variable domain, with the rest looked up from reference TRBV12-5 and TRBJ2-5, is DARVTQTPRHKVTEMGQEVTMRCQPILGHNTVFWYRQTMMQGLELLAYFRNRAPLDDSGMPKDRFSAEMPDATLATLKIQPSEPRDSAVYFCASGLGPRGTSLIETQYFGPGTRLLVL.

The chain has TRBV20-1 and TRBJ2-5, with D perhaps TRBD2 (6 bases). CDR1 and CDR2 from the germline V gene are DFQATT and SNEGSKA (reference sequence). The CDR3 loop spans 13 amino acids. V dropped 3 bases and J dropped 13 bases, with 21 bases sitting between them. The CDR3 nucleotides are TGCAGTGCTAGTTTTACCCGGGGGTCCGCCCTGTACTTC. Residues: CSASFTRGSALYF.

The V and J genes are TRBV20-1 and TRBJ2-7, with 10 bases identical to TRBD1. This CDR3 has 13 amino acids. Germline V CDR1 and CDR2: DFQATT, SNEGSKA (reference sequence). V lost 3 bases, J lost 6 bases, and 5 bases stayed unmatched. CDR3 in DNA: TGCAGTGCTAGTCCGGGACAGGGGCCCGAGCAGTACTTC. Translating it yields CSASPGQGPEQYF.

The CDR3 region is CASSSDTGGYQPQHF. DNA of the CDR3: TGTGCCAGCAGCTCGGATACAGGGGGGTATCAGCCCCAGCATTTT. This sequence joins TRBV7-2 and TRBJ1-5; 8 bases fit TRBD1. Germline V gene sequence: CDR1 SGHTA, CDR2 FQGNSA. Trimming removed 4 bases from V and 5 bases from J; junction bases left unmatched: 7. The length of the CDR3 is 15 residues.